Listed here are 15 T cell receptor beta chains from one sample, sequenced in a study of cytomegalovirus exposure and HLA in healthy donors. Primers: 60 Vbeta forward and 13 Jbeta reverse. Only in-frame clones appear in the TCRdb table, and some are missing; sequencing was by immunoSEQ multiplex PCR. The data contain about 170,000 clones, over 80% of them singletons. Sample: PBMCs. These receptors were collected from a male donor in good health and CMV-seronegative.

This chain uses TRBV5-1 with TRBJ2-5, with 13 bases aligning to TRBD2. Gene TRBJ2-7 matches the end of the DNA better, so the J call may be wrong. The CDR3 length is 15 residues. Per germline, CDR1 SGHRS and CDR2 YFSETQ. CDR3 protein: CASSQTSGGDYEQYF. The DNA of the CDR3 is TGCGCCAGCAGCCAAACTAGCGGGGGGGACTACGAGCAGTACTTC.

J is TRBJ1-4 and V is TRBV6-6, with 7 positions matching TRBD1. The CDR3 contains 14 residues. Per germline, CDR1 MNHNY and CDR2 SVGAGI (reference sequence). Losses at the gene ends were 6 bases for V and 8 bases for J; bases not matched to a gene: 9. CDR3 residues: CASSSTGLGEKLFF. In DNA form, the CDR3 reads TGTGCCAGCAGCTCGACAGGGTTAGGAGAAAAACTGTTTTTT.

The chain is built from TRBV9 and TRBJ2-3; maybe TRBD2 (5 bases). V lost 2 bases and J lost 2, with 9 bases in between. The CDR3 is 14 amino acids. Germline V gene lookup returns CDR1 SGDLS and CDR2 YYNGEE. CDR3 amino acids: CASSVRDHTDTQYF. The CDR3 coding sequence is TGTGCCAGCAGCGTGAGGGATCACACAGATACGCAGTATTTT.

The chain carries TRBV7-9 and TRBJ1-1; a possible D gene is TRBD1 (5 bases). This CDR3 has 15 amino acids. Germline assignment: CDR1 SEHNR and CDR2 FQNEAQ (reference sequence). Trimming cost V 5 bases and J 5 bases, with 18 bases left between them. CDR3 sequence reads: CASSPRGDRGTEAFF. The DNA for the CDR3 is TGTGCCAGCAGCCCCCGGGGGGATAGAGGAACTGAAGCTTTCTTT.

Comments on this clone: Other DNA sequences in the sample encode the same CDR3. This chain links TRBV5-4 with TRBJ1-4, with 8 bases aligning to TRBD1. V gave up 4 bases and J gave up 5 bases; unmatched junction bases: 4. This CDR3 contains 14 residues. Germline loops: CDR1 SGHNT, CDR2 YYREEE (reference sequence). The CDR3 loop is CASSRDRPNEKLFF. CDR3 sequence (DNA): TGTGCCAGCAGCCGGGACAGGCCGAATGAAAAACTGTTTTTT.

The rearrangement links TRBV5-1 to TRBJ2-2; weak D call: TRBD2 (6 bases). Germline CDR1 is SGHRS and CDR2 is YFSETQ. Trimming cost V 2 bases and J 7 bases, with 15 bases left between them. The CDR3 extends over 15 amino acids. The CDR3 protein is CASSLMFIGGGELFF. The CDR3, as DNA: TGCGCCAGCAGCTTAATGTTTATCGGGGGCGGGGAGCTGTTTTTT.

CDR3 in DNA: TGTGCCAGCAAGTACAGGCAGGGCTTCAAGACTGAAGCTTTCTTT. Amino acid sequence: CASKYRQGFKTEAFF. This chain uses TRBV27 with TRBJ1-1; D may be TRBD1 (5 bases). From germline, CDR1 is MNHEY and CDR2 SMNVEV (reference sequence). V shed 7 bases and J shed 5 bases, with 20 bases lying between them. The CDR3 is 15 residues long.

The chain joins TRBV9 to TRBJ2-7, with 7 bases identical to TRBD1. V lost 4 bases to trimming and J lost 9 bases; unmatched junction nucleotides: 10. This CDR3 contains 13 residues. The germline gives CDR1 SGDLS, CDR2 YYNGEE. The CDR3: CASSPGTAEVQYF. The CDR3 coding sequence is TGTGCCAGCAGCCCCGGGACAGCCGAAGTGCAGTACTTC.

The genes are TRBV20-1 and TRBJ1-2; D is unresolved. Per the germline V gene, CDR1 is DFQATT and CDR2 is SNEGSKA (reference sequence). This CDR3 comprises 11 residues. The CDR3 DNA is TGCAGCCAGCCAACCGAGGATGGCTACACCTTC. The encoded protein is CSQPTEDGYTF.

This rearrangement joins TRBV6-4 to TRBJ1-1; 7 positions match TRBD1. CDR3 length equals 16 residues. Germline values: CDR1 MRHNA, CDR2 SNTAGT. V lost 4 bases, J lost 5 bases, and 13 bases stayed unmatched. In nucleotides, the CDR3 is TGTGCCAGCAGTGGGACAGGTCGGGGCAGAGCTACTGAAGCTTTCTTT. It is translated as CASSGTGRGRATEAFF.

The table lists this clone with a count of one. The chain carries TRBV27 and TRBJ1-4; D is possibly TRBD1 (5 bases). Germline CDR1 is MNHEY and CDR2 is SMNVEV (reference sequence). V was shortened by 6 bases and J by 5 bases, with 10 bases between the two germline ends. This CDR3 spans 13 amino acids. This CDR3 is CASSPRGNEKLFF. CDR3 bases: TGTGCCAGCAGCCCCCGGGGGAATGAAAAACTGTTTTTT. Full variable domain (remainder filled in from reference TRBV27 and TRBJ1-4): EAQVTQNPRYLITVTGKKLTVTCSQNMNHEYMSWYRQDPGLGLRQIYYSMNVEVTDKGDVPEGYKVSRKEKRNFPLILESPSPNQTSLYFCASSPRGNEKLFFGSGTQLSVL.

The chain combines TRBV18 with TRBJ1-3, with 9 bases identical to TRBD1. The CDR3 runs 15 residues. Germline assignment: CDR1 KGHSH and CDR2 LQKENI. Unmatched junction bases numbered 3, after V lost 3 bases and J lost 3 bases. The DNA for the CDR3 is TGTGCCAGCTCACCCAGACAGGGGGATGGAAACACCATATATTTT. Translation gives CASSPRQGDGNTIYF.

This rearrangement joins TRBV2 to TRBJ2-7, with D perhaps matching TRBD2 (6 bases). Per the germline V gene, CDR1 is SNHLY and CDR2 is FYNNEI. Deletions cut 7 bases from V and 1 base from J, with 11 bases between. The CDR3 is 13 amino acids. CDR3 DNA: TGTGCCAGCACTGACGGGGGTTCCTACGAGCAGTACTTC. Protein sequence: CASTDGGSYEQYF.

J is TRBJ1-5 and V is TRBV6-6; 7 nucleotides agree with TRBD1. CDR1 is MNHNY and CDR2 is SVGAGI in the germline V gene (reference sequence). After removal of 4 bases from V and 3 bases from J, the junction contained 6 bases not matched to a gene. The CDR3 is 15 amino acids. The CDR3 sequence: CASSSQGQANQPQHF. The CDR3, as DNA: TGTGCCAGCAGTTCTCAAGGACAGGCCAATCAGCCCCAGCATTTT.

V is TRBV5-1 and J is TRBJ1-3, with TRBD1 as a possible D gene (5 bases). V lost 0 bases, J lost 0 bases, and 13 bases lay in between. Germline loops: CDR1 SGHRS, CDR2 YFSETQ. The CDR3 covers 17 residues. In DNA form, the CDR3 reads TGCGCCAGCAGCTTGGGGGTGGCAGGGTCCTCTGGAAACACCATATATTTT. Amino acids: CASSLGVAGSSGNTIYF.